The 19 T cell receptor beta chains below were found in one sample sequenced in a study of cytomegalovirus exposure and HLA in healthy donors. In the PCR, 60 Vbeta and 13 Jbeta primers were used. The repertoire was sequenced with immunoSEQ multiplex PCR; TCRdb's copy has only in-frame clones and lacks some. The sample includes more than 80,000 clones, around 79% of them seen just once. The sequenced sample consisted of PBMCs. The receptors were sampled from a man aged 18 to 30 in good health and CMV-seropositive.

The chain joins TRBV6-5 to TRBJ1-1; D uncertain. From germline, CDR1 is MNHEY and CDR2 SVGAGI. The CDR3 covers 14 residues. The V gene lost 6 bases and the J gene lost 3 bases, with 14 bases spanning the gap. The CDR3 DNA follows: TGTGCCAGCAGCCCGCGGTATTGGGACACTGAAGCTTTCTTT. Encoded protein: CASSPRYWDTEAFF.

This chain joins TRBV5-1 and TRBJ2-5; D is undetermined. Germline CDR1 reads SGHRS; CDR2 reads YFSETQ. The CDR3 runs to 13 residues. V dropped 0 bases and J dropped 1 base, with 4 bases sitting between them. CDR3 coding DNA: TGCGCCAGCAGCTTGGGCAGCCAAGAGACCCAGTACTTC. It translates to CASSLGSQETQYF.

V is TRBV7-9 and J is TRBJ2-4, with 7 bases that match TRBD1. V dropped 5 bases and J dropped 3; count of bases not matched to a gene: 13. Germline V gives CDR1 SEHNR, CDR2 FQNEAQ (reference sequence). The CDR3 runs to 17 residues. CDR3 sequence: CASSQTPGTAIKNIQYF. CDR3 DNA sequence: TGTGCCAGCAGCCAAACCCCCGGGACAGCCATCAAAAACATTCAGTACTTC.

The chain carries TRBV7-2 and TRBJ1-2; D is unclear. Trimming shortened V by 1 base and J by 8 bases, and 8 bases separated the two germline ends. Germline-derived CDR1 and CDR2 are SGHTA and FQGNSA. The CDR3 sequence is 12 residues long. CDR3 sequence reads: CASSLEANGYTF. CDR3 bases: TGTGCCAGCAGCTTAGAAGCGAACGGCTACACCTTC. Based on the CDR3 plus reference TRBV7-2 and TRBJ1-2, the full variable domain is GAGVSQSPSNKVTEKGKDVELRCDPISGHTALYWYRQSLGQGLEFLIYFQGNSAPDKSGLPSDRFSAERTGGSVSTLTIQRTQQEDSAVYLCASSLEANGYTFGSGTRLTVV.

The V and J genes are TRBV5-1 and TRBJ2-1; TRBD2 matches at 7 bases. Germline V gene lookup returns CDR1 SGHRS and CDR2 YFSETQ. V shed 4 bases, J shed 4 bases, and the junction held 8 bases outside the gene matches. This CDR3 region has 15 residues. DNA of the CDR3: TGCGCCAGCAGCCCCGAGTGGGAGGGTTACAATGAGCAGTTCTTC. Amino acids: CASSPEWEGYNEQFF.

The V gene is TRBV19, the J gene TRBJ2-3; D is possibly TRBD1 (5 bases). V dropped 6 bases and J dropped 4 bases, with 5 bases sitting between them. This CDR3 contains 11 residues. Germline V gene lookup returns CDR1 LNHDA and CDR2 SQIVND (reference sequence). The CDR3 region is CASSRADTQYF. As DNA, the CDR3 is TGTGCCAGTAGCAGGGCAGATACGCAGTATTTT.

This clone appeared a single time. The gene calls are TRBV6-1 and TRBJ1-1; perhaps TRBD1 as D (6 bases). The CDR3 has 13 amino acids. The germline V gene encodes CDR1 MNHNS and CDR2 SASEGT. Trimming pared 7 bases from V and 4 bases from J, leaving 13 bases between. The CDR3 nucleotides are TGTGCCAGCATCTCAGGGGTTGGCACTGAAGCTTTCTTT. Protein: CASISGVGTEAFF.

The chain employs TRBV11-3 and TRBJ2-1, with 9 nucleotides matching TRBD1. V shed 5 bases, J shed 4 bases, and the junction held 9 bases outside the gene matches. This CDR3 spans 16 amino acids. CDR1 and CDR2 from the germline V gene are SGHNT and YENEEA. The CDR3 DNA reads TGTGCCAGCAGCCAGCGAGGGACAGGGATTTACAATGAGCAGTTCTTC. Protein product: CASSQRGTGIYNEQFF.

As DNA, the CDR3 is TGCGCCAGCAGCCAAGGGGCAGCCCAAGAGACCCAGTACTTC. It is translated as CASSQGAAQETQYF. The chain uses TRBV4-1 and TRBJ2-5; D unclear. Trimming removed 1 base from V and 1 base from J, with 7 bases in between. The CDR3 spans 14 residues. CDR1 MGHRA and CDR2 YSYEKL come from the germline V gene.

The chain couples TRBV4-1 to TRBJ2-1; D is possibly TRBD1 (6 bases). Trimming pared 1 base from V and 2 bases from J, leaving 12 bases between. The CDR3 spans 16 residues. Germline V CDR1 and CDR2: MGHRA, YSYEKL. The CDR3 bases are TGCGCCAGCAGCCAAGTACAGGGAAGGACCTACAATGAGCAGTTCTTC. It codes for CASSQVQGRTYNEQFF.

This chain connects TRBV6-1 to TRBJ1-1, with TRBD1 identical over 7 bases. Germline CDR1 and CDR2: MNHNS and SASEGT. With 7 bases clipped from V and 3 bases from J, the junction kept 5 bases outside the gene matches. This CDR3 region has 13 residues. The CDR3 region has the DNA TGTGCCAGCACGCCAGGGGGTGACACTGAAGCTTTCTTT. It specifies CASTPGGDTEAFF.

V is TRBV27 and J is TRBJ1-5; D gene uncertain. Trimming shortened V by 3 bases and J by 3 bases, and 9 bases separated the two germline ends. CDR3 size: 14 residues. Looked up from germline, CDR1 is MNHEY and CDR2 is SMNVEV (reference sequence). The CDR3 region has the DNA TGTGCCAGCAGTTTCAGTGGACTCAATCAGCCCCAGCATTTT. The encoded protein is CASSFSGLNQPQHF.

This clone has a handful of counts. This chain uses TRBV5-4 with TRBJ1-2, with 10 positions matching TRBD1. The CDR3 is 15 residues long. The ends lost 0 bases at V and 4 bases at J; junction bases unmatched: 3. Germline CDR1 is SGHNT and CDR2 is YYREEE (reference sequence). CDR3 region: CASSLGQGAVYGYTF. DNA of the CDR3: TGTGCCAGCAGCTTGGGACAGGGGGCAGTCTATGGCTACACCTTC. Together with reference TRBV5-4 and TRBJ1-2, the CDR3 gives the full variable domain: ETGVTQSPTHLIKTRGQQVTLRCSSQSGHNTVSWYQQALGQGPQFIFQYYREEENGRGNFPPRFSGLQFPNYSSELNVNALELDDSALYLCASSLGQGAVYGYTFGSGTRLTVV.

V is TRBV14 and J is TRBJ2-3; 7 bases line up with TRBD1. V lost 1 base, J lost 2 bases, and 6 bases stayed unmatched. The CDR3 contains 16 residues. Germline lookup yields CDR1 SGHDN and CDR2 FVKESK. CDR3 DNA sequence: TGTGCCAGCAGCCAAGGAAAGGGGGCTGCCACAGATACGCAGTATTTT. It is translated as CASSQGKGAATDTQYF.

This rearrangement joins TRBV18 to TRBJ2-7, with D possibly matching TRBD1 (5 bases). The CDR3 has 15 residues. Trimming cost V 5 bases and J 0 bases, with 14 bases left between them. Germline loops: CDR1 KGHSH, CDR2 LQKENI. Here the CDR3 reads CASSSRTGASYEQYF. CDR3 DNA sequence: TGTGCCAGCTCATCGCGAACAGGAGCCTCCTACGAGCAGTACTTC.

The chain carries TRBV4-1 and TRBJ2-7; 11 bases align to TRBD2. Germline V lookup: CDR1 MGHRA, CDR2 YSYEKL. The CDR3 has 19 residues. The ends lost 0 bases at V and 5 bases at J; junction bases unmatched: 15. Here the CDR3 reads CASSQDPLGLAGGWNEQYF. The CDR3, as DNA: TGCGCCAGCAGCCAAGACCCACTAGGGCTAGCGGGAGGTTGGAACGAGCAGTACTTC.

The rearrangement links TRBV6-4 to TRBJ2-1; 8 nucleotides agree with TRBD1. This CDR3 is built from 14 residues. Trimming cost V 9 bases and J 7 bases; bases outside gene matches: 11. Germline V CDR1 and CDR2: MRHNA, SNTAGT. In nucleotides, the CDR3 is TGTGCCAGTAACGCAGGACAGGGAGCTAATGAGCAGTTCTTC. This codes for CASNAGQGANEQFF.

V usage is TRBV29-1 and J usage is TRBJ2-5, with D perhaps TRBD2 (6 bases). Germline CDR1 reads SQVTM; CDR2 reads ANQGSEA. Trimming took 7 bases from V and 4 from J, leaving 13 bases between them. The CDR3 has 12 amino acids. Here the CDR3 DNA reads TGCAGCGGTAGCGGCAGGGCAGAGACCCAGTACTTC. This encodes CSGSGRAETQYF.

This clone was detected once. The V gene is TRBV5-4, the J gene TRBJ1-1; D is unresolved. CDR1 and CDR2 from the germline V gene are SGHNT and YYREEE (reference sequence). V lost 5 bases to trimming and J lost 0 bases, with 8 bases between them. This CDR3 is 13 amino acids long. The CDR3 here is CASRGSMNTEAFF. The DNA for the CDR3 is TGTGCCAGCAGGGGGAGTATGAACACTGAAGCTTTCTTT.